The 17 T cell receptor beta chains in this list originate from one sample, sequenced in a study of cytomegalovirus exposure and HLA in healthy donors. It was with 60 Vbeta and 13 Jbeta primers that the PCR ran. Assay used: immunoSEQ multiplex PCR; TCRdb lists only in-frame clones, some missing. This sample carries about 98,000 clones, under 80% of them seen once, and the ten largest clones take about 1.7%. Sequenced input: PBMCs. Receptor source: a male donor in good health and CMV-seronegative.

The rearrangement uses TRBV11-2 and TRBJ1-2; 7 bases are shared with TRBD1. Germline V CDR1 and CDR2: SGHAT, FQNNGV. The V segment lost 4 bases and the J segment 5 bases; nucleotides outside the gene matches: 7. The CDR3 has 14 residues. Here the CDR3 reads CASSSGQSRYGYTF. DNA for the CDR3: TGTGCCAGCAGCTCGGGACAGAGTCGTTATGGCTACACCTTC.

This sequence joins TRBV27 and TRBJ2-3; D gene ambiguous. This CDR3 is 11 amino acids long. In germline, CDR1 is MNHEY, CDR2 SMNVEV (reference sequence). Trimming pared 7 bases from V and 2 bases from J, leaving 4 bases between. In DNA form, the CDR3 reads TGTGCCAGCACAAACACAGATACGCAGTATTTT. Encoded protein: CASTNTDTQYF.

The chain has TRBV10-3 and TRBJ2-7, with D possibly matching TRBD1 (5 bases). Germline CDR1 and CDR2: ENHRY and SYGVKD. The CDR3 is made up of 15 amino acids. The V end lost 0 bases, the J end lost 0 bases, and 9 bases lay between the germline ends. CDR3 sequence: CAISESGRGSYEQYF. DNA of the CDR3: TGTGCCATCAGTGAGTCGGGAAGGGGCTCCTACGAGCAGTACTTC.

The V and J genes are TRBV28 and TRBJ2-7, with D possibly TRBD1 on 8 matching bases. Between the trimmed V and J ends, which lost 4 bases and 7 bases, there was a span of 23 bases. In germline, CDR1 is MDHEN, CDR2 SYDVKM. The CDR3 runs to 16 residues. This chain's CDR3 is CASSSLSAGDRGEQYF. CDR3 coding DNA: TGTGCCAGCAGTTCTCTCAGTGCGGGAGACAGGGGAGAGCAGTACTTC.

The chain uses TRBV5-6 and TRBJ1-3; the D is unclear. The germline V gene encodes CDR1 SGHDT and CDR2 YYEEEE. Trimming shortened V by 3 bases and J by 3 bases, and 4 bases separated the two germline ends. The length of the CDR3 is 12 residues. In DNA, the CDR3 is TGTGCCAGCAGCTATAGTGGAAACACCATATATTTT. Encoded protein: CASSYSGNTIYF. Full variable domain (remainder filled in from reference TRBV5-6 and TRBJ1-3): DAGVTQSPTHLIKTRGQQVTLRCSPKSGHDTVSWYQQALGQGPQFIFQYYEEEERQRGNFPDRFSGHQFPNYSSELNVNALLLGDSALYLCASSYSGNTIYFGEGSWLTVV.

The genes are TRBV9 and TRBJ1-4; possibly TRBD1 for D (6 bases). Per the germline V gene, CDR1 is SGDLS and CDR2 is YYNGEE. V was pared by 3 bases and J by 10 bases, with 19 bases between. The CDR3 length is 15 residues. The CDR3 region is CASSGMTGFPGKLFF. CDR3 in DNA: TGTGCCAGCAGCGGTATGACAGGATTCCCCGGAAAACTGTTTTTT. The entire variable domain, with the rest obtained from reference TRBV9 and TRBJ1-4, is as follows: DSGVTQTPKHLITATGQRVTLRCSPRSGDLSVYWYQQSLDQGLQFLIQYYNGEERAKGNILERFSAQQFPDLHSELNLSSLELGDSALYFCASSGMTGFPGKLFFGSGTQLSVL.

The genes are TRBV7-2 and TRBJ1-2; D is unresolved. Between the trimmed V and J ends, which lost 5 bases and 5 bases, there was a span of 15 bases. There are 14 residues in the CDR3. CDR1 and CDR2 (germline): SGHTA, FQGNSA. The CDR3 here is CASSPRLRRYGYTF. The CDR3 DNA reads TGTGCCAGCAGCCCTAGACTGAGACGATATGGCTACACCTTC.

CDR3 DNA sequence: TGTGCGACTAGCGGAGAACTCATACCCTACGAGCAGTACTTC. Protein: CATSGELIPYEQYF. The J gene is TRBJ2-7, the V gene TRBV19; TRBD2 matches 9 bases. The CDR3 is made up of 14 amino acids. Germline V gene data show CDR1 as LNHDA and CDR2 as SQIVND (reference sequence).

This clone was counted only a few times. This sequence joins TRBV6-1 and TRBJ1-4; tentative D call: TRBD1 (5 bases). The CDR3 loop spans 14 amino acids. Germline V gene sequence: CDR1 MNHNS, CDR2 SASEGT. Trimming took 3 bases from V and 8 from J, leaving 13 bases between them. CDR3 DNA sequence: TGTGCCAGCAGTGATAGACAGTTGTTCGAAAAACTGTTTTTT. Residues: CASSDRQLFEKLFF.

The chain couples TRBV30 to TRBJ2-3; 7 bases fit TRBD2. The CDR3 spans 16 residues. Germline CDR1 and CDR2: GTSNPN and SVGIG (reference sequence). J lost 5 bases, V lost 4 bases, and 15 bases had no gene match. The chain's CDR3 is CAWIRAGGRGRDTQYF. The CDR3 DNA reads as TGTGCCTGGATCAGGGCTGGCGGGAGAGGTAGAGATACGCAGTATTTT.

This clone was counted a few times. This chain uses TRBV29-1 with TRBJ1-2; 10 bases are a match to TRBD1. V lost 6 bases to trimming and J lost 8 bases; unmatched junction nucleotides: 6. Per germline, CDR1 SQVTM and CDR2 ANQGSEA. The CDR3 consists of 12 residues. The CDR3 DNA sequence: TGCAGCGTCGCCGGACAGGGGGGAGGCTACACCTTC. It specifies CSVAGQGGGYTF.

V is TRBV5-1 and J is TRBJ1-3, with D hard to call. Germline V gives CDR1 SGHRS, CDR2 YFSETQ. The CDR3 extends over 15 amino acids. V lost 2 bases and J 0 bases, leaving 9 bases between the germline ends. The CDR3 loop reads CASSLAGSSGNTIYF. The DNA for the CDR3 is TGCGCCAGCAGCTTAGCAGGTAGCTCTGGAAACACCATATATTTT. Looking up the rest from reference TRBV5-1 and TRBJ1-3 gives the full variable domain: KAGVTQTPRYLIKTRGQQVTLSCSPISGHRSVSWYQQTPGQGLQFLFEYFSETQRNKGNFPGRFSGRQFSNSRSEMNVSTLELGDSALYLCASSLAGSSGNTIYFGEGSWLTVV.

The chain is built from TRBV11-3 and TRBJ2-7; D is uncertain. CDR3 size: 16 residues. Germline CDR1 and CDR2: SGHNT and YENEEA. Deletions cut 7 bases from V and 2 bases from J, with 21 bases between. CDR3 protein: CASTRAETMRTYEQYF. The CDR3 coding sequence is TGTGCCAGCACGCGAGCCGAAACCATGCGAACCTACGAGCAGTACTTC.

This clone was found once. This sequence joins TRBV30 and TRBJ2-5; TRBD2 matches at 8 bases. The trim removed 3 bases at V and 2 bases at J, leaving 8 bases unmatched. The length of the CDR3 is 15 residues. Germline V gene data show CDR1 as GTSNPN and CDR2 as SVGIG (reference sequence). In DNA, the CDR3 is TGTGCCTGGAGCCGGACTAGCAGAATACAAGAGACCCAGTACTTC. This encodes CAWSRTSRIQETQYF.

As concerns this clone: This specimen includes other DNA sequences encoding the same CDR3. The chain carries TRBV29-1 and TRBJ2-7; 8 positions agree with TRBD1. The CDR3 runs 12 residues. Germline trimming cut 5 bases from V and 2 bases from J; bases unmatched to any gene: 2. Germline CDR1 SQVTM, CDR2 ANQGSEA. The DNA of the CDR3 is TGCAGCGTTAGACAGGGGCCCTACGAGCAGTACTTC. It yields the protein CSVRQGPYEQYF.

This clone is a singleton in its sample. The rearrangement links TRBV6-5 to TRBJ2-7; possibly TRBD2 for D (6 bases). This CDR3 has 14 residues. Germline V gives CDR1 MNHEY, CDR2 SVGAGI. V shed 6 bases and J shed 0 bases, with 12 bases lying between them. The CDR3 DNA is TGTGCCAGCAGGATAACGGGGGACTCCTACGAGCAGTACTTC. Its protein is CASRITGDSYEQYF.

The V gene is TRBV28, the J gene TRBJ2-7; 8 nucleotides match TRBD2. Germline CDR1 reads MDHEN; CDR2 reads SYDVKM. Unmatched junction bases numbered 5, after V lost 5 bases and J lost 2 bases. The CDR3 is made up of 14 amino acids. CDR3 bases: TGTGCCAGCAGTGTCCTGCGGGGGGCCTACGAGCAGTACTTC. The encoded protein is CASSVLRGAYEQYF.